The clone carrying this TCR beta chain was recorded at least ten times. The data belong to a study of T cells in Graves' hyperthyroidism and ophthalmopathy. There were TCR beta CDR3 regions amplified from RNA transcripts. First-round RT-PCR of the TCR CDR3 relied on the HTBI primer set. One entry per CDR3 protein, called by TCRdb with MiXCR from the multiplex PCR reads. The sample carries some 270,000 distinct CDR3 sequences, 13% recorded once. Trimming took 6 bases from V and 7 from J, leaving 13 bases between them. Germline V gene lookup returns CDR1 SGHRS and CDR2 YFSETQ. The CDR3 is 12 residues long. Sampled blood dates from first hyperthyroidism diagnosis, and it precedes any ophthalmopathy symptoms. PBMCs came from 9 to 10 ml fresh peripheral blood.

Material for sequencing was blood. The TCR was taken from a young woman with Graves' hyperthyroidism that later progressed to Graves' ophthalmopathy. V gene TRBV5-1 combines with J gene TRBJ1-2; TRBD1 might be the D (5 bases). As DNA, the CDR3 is TGCGCCAGCACGGCAGGGTCTAGTGGCTACACCTTC. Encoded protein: CASTAGSSGYTF.